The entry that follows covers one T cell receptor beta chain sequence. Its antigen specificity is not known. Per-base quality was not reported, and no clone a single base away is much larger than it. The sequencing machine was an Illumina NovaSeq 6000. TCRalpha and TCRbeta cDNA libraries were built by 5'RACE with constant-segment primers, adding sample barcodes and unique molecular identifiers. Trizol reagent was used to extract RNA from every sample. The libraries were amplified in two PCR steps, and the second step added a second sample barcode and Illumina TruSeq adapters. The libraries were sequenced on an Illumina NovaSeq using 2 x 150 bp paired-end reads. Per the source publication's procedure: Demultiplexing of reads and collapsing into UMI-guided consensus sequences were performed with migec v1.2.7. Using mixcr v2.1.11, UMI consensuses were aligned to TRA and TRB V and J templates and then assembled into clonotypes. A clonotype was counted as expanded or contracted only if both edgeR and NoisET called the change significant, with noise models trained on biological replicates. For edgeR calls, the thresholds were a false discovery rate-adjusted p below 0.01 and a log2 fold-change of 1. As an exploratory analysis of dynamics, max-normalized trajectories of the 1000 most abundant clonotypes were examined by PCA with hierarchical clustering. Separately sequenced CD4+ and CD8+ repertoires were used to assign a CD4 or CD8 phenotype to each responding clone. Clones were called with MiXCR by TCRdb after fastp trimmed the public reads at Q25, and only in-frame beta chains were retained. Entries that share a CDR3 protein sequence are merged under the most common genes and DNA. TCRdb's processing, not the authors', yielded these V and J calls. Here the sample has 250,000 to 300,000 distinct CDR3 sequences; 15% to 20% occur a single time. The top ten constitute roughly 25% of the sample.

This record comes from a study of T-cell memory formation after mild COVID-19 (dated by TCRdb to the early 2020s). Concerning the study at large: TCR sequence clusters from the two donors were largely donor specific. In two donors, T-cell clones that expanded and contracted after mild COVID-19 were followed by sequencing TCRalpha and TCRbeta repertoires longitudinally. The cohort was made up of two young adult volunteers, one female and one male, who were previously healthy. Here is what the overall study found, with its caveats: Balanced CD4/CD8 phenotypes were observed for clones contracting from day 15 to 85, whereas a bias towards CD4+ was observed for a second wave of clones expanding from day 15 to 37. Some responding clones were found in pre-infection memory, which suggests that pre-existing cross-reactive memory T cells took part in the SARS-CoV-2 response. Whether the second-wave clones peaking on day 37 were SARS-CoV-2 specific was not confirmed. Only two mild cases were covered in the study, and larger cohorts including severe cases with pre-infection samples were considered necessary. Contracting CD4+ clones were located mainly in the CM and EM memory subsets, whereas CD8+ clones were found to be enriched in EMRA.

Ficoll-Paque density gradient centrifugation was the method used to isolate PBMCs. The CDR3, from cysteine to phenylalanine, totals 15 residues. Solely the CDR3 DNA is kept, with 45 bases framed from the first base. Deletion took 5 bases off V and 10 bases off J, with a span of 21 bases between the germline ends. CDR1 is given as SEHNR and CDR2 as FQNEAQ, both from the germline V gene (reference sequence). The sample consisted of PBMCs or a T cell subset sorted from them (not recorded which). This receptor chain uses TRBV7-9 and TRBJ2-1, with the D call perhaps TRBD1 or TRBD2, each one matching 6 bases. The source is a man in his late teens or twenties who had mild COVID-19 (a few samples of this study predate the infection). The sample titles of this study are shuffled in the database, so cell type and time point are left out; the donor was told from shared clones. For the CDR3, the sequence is CASSPRWGAIWEQFF. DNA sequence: TGTGCCAGCAGCCCGCGGTGGGGGGCGATATGGGAGCAGTTCTTC. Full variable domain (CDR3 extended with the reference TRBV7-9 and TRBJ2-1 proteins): DTGVSQNPRHKITKRGQNVTFRCDPISEHNRLYWYRQTLGQGPEFLTYFQNEAQLEKSRLLSDRFSAERPKGSFSTLEIQRTEQGDSAMYLCASSPRWGAIWEQFFGPGTRLTVL.